What follows are 32 T cell receptor beta chains derived from one specimen sequenced in a study of blood T cell repertoires in COVID-19. The data were produced by immunoSEQ multiplex PCR, yet TCRdb's version contains in-frame clones alone and is incomplete. Of 210,000 or so clones listed, about 90% are singletons. Sample: peripheral blood. The receptors stem from a man aged 25-45 years with acute or convalescent COVID-19.

This clone was found a few times. V and J are TRBV13 and TRBJ2-7; 9 bases line up with TRBD1. The CDR3 runs to 13 residues. Trimming took 2 bases from V and 9 from J; bases not matched to a gene: 5. Germline V gene sequence: CDR1 PRHDT, CDR2 FYEKMQ (reference sequence). The CDR3 here is CASSLSTGGGQYF. As DNA, the CDR3 is TGTGCCAGCAGCTTATCGACAGGGGGTGGGCAGTACTTC.

This chain connects TRBV7-9 to TRBJ2-3, with D possibly TRBD2 on 5 matching bases. V was clipped by 1 base and J by 2 bases, with 7 bases between them. CDR1 SEHNR and CDR2 FQNEAQ come from the germline V gene (reference sequence). The CDR3 is 14 amino acids. CDR3 residues: CASSLGGFTDTQYF. CDR3 DNA: TGTGCCAGCAGCTTAGGAGGGTTCACAGATACGCAGTATTTT.

This rearrangement joins TRBV7-8 to TRBJ1-4; TRBD1 might be the D (6 bases). The germline CDR1 and CDR2 sequences are SGHVS and FQNEAQ. The V and J ends lost 1 base and 4 bases respectively, with 19 bases between them. The CDR3 runs to 18 residues. The CDR3: CASSLDPARRGYNEKLFF. The CDR3 nucleotides are TGTGCCAGCAGCTTAGATCCGGCGCGAAGGGGGTATAATGAAAAACTGTTTTTT. Together with reference TRBV7-8 and TRBJ1-4, the CDR3 gives the full variable domain: GAGVSQSPRYKVAKRGQDVALRCDPISGHVSLFWYQQALGQGPEFLTYFQNEAQLDKSGLPSDRFFAERPEGSVSTLKIQRTQQEDSAVYLCASSLDPARRGYNEKLFFGSGTQLSVL.

The V gene is TRBV6-5, the J gene TRBJ2-3, with 9 bases that match TRBD1. CDR1 and CDR2 (germline): MNHEY, SVGAGI. Germline trimming cut 6 bases from V and 3 bases from J; bases unmatched to any gene: 7. The CDR3 runs to 15 residues. The DNA of the CDR3 is TGTGCCAGCAGGGTACAGGGGGCGAGGACAGATACGCAGTATTTT. Protein: CASRVQGARTDTQYF.

The chain has TRBV6-1 and TRBJ2-7; D gene uncertain. CDR3 length: 15 amino acids. Germline V gene sequence: CDR1 MNHNS, CDR2 SASEGT. V was pared by 2 bases and J by 3 bases, with 14 bases between. CDR3 bases: TGTGCCAGCAGTGAAAGAGAGTTTCCTATCTACGAGCAGTACTTC. Its protein product is CASSEREFPIYEQYF.

V and J are TRBV7-9 and TRBJ2-7; D not resolved. Trimming left V 4 bases short and J 3 bases short, with 10 bases between. CDR3 length: 13 residues. The germline V gene has CDR1 SEHNR and CDR2 FQNEAQ (reference sequence). Here the CDR3 reads CASSSLAYYEQYF. The DNA for the CDR3 is TGTGCCAGCAGCTCCTTAGCCTACTACGAGCAGTACTTC.

The chain couples TRBV30 to TRBJ1-1; D is unclear. Germline-derived CDR1 and CDR2 are GTSNPN and SVGIG (reference sequence). The length of the CDR3 is 11 residues. Trimming removed 6 bases from V and 1 base from J, with 6 bases in between. The CDR3 DNA sequence: TGTGCCTGTGAGAAGAACACTGAAGCTTTCTTT. The encoded protein is CACEKNTEAFF.

This clone was seen only once. The chain employs TRBV5-1 and TRBJ1-4, with D hard to call. Germline V gene lookup returns CDR1 SGHRS and CDR2 YFSETQ. There are 14 residues in the CDR3. The V and J ends lost 2 bases and 8 bases respectively, with 13 bases between them. The CDR3 coding sequence is TGCGCCAGCAGCTTTGCCTTGCCTACGGAAAAACTGTTTTTT. Translation: CASSFALPTEKLFF.

The chain has TRBV3-1 (or the pseudogene TRBV3-2) and TRBJ2-5, with 7 positions matching TRBD2. J gave up 5 bases and V 4 bases, and 19 bases lay outside the gene matches. Looked up from germline, CDR1 is LGHDT and CDR2 is YNNKEL (reference sequence). The CDR3 covers 18 residues. CDR3: CASSRTRGSGVVVETQYF. The DNA for the CDR3 is TGTGCCAGCAGCCGAACCCGAGGAAGCGGGGTAGTCGTTGAGACCCAGTACTTC.

V is TRBV30 and J is TRBJ2-3, with TRBD2 matching 10 bases. The CDR3 totals 17 residues. CDR1 is GTSNPN and CDR2 is SVGIG in the germline V gene (reference sequence). J was trimmed by 1 base and V by 0 bases; bases with no gene match: 7. Here the CDR3 DNA reads TGTGCCTGGAGTGTAGTCCCCCTAGCGGGGGGCACAGATACGCAGTATTTT. Its protein product is CAWSVVPLAGGTDTQYF.

V is TRBV27 and J is TRBJ2-5, with 13 positions matching TRBD2. With V trimmed by 6 bases and J by 5 bases, 12 bases remained unmatched. The CDR3 contains 17 residues. Germline CDR1 reads MNHEY; CDR2 reads SMNVEV (reference sequence). In DNA form, the CDR3 reads TGTGCCAGCAGCAAACTAGCGGGAGGGCCTGAGTCGGAGACCCAGTACTTC. It translates to CASSKLAGGPESETQYF.

In this sample, this clone turned up once. The rearrangement uses TRBV29-1 and TRBJ1-2; 7 bases fit TRBD1. V was clipped by 6 bases and J by 8 bases; unmatched bases: 12. The CDR3 has 13 residues. CDR1 is SQVTM, CDR2 ANQGSEA, per germline. CDR3 amino acids: CSVEGAGQGGYTF. CDR3 nucleotides: TGCAGCGTCGAGGGGGCAGGTCAGGGAGGCTACACCTTC.

This clone was seen only once. The DNA of the CDR3 is TGCGCCAGCAGTCGGACCGGGACACTGAACACTGAAGCTTTCTTT. It translates to CASSRTGTLNTEAFF. The chain uses TRBV4-1 and TRBJ1-1, with D tentatively TRBD1 (6 bases). CDR1 is MGHRA and CDR2 is YSYEKL in the germline V gene. The CDR3 consists of 15 residues. Trimming left V 6 bases short and J 0 bases short, with 14 bases between.

The rearrangement uses TRBV19 and TRBJ1-2; a possible D gene is TRBD1 (6 bases). CDR1 and CDR2 from the germline V gene are LNHDA and SQIVND (reference sequence). CDR3 length: 13 amino acids. With 7 bases removed from V and 6 bases from J, the gap between germline ends came to 15 bases. The CDR3 is CASMPGHPNGYTF. CDR3 DNA sequence: TGTGCCAGTATGCCGGGACACCCTAATGGCTACACCTTC.

The chain couples TRBV2 to TRBJ2-1; 7 bases map to TRBD1. V dropped 0 bases and J dropped 14; count of bases not matched to a gene: 7. The CDR3 length is 13 residues. CDR1 and CDR2 from the germline V gene are SNHLY and FYNNEI. CDR3 DNA sequence: TGTGCCAGCAGTGAAGCTACGACGACAGGGAAGTTCTTC. Protein product: CASSEATTTGKFF.

This chain links TRBV6-5 with TRBJ2-1; 7 bases are a match to TRBD1. The CDR3 spans 14 residues. The V gene end was trimmed by 6 bases and the J gene end by 4 bases; junction bases not matched to a gene: 6. CDR1 is MNHEY and CDR2 is SVGAGI in the germline V gene. CDR3 in amino acids: CASSHRGGYNEQFF. The CDR3 DNA follows: TGTGCCAGCAGCCACAGGGGTGGGTACAATGAGCAGTTCTTC.

The sample holds one count of this clone. The chain combines TRBV11-3 with TRBJ2-5; 7 bases agree with TRBD1. CDR1 SGHNT and CDR2 YENEEA come from the germline V gene. V shed 3 bases and J 4 bases; nucleotides not matched to a gene: 2. The CDR3 runs to 13 residues. The CDR3 spells CASSLRQGETQYF. CDR3 DNA sequence: TGTGCCAGCAGCTTGCGACAGGGAGAGACCCAGTACTTC.

For the CDR3, the DNA is TGTGCCAGCAGCCAAGATGGGGGCACCCACCTGTACGAGCAGTACTTC. Amino acids: CASSQDGGTHLYEQYF. The chain joins TRBV3-1 (or the pseudogene TRBV3-2) to TRBJ2-7, with D possibly matching TRBD1 (6 bases). In germline, CDR1 is LGHDT, CDR2 YNNKEL (reference sequence). The CDR3 runs 16 residues. The ends were cut back, 0 bases at V and 4 bases at J, with 16 bases in the middle.

The rearrangement joins TRBV30 to TRBJ2-3; TRBD1 is a possible D gene (5 bases). Germline V gene lookup returns CDR1 GTSNPN and CDR2 SVGIG (reference sequence). Trimming took 0 bases from V and 5 from J, leaving 12 bases between them. This CDR3 is 14 amino acids long. CDR3: CAWSVGLVGDTQYF. The CDR3 DNA reads as TGTGCCTGGAGTGTGGGGCTAGTGGGAGATACGCAGTATTTT.

The chain uses TRBV5-5 and TRBJ1-1, with 8 bases matching TRBD1. Germline assignment: CDR1 SGHKS and CDR2 YYEKEE (reference sequence). The CDR3 is 15 amino acids. Trimming cost V 1 base and J 0 bases; bases outside gene matches: 2. As DNA, the CDR3 is TGTGCCAGCAGCTTGACAGGGGGAATGAACACTGAAGCTTTCTTT. Protein product: CASSLTGGMNTEAFF.

This chain uses TRBV6-6 with TRBJ1-2; 7 nucleotides agree with TRBD1. The V and J ends lost 8 bases and 7 bases, in that order; junction bases with no gene match: 7. Germline values: CDR1 MNHNY, CDR2 SVGAGI (reference sequence). There are 12 residues in the CDR3. This chain's CDR3 is CASSQGESGYTF. As DNA, the CDR3 is TGTGCCAGCTCCCAGGGGGAGAGTGGCTACACCTTC.

The chain combines TRBV28 with TRBJ2-4, with 7 bases fitting TRBD1. The CDR3 consists of 15 residues. CDR1 and CDR2 from the germline V gene are MDHEN and SYDVKM. Trimming cost V 6 bases and J 3 bases; bases outside gene matches: 8. DNA for the CDR3: TGTGCCAGCAGGGCAGTCTCAGGGGGCAAAAACATTCAGTACTTC. Its protein product is CASRAVSGGKNIQYF.

This chain uses TRBV5-1 with TRBJ1-1; 7 positions match TRBD1. J was trimmed by 4 bases and V by 4 bases; bases with no gene match: 4. The CDR3 is 13 amino acids. Germline loops: CDR1 SGHRS, CDR2 YFSETQ. Here the CDR3 reads CASSPGTATEAFF. CDR3 nucleotides: TGCGCCAGCAGCCCTGGGACAGCCACTGAAGCTTTCTTT.

V and J are TRBV28 and TRBJ1-1; D gene uncertain. In germline, CDR1 is MDHEN, CDR2 SYDVKM. The V gene lost 8 bases and the J gene lost 10 bases, with 20 bases spanning the gap. This CDR3 has 13 residues. The CDR3 loop reads CASLRTRLVGAFF. The CDR3 region has the DNA TGTGCCAGCCTACGCACGAGACTCGTGGGAGCTTTCTTT.

The chain joins TRBV19 to TRBJ2-1; D is unclear. CDR3 size: 14 residues. Trimming stripped 8 bases from V and 0 bases from J, with 11 bases between. CDR1 and CDR2 (germline): LNHDA, SQIVND (reference sequence). Written as DNA, the CDR3 is TGTGCCAGTCGAGAGGTTAGCTCCTACAATGAGCAGTTCTTC. Amino acids: CASREVSSYNEQFF.

The chain employs TRBV11-2 and TRBJ1-1, with 10 bases lining up with TRBD1. The CDR3 loop spans 16 amino acids. Trimming took 5 bases from V and 1 from J; bases not matched to a gene: 7. Germline-derived CDR1 and CDR2 are SGHAT and FQNNGV. This chain's CDR3 is CASSPLDRGPNTEAFF. CDR3 coding DNA: TGTGCCAGCAGCCCACTAGACAGGGGGCCGAACACTGAAGCTTTCTTT.

This chain links TRBV30 with TRBJ1-3, with D perhaps TRBD1 (5 bases). This CDR3 is 14 amino acids long. V shed 0 bases and J shed 4 bases, with 10 bases lying between them. Germline V lookup: CDR1 GTSNPN, CDR2 SVGIG (reference sequence). The CDR3 region is CAWSVQAKGNTIYF. DNA for the CDR3: TGTGCCTGGAGTGTACAGGCAAAAGGAAACACCATATATTTT.

The V gene is TRBV5-1, the J gene TRBJ1-1, with TRBD1 matching 7 bases. V shed 3 bases, J shed 1 base, and the junction held 3 bases outside the gene matches. The CDR3 spans 14 residues. Germline CDR1 is SGHRS and CDR2 is YFSETQ. This CDR3 reads CASSSGQSNTEAFF. For the CDR3, the DNA is TGCGCCAGCAGCTCGGGACAGTCGAACACTGAAGCTTTCTTT.

The chain has TRBV5-1 and TRBJ2-2, with 10 bases that match TRBD1. This CDR3 is 15 amino acids long. V was pared by 5 bases and J by 2 bases, with 3 bases of the junction left unmatched. Germline CDR1 and CDR2: SGHRS and YFSETQ. In nucleotides, the CDR3 is TGCGCCAGCAGGACAGGGGGCCTTAACACCGGGGAGCTGTTTTTT. As protein: CASRTGGLNTGELFF.

V and J are TRBV25-1 and TRBJ1-2; the D gene is possibly TRBD1 (5 bases). V gave up 3 bases and J gave up 13 bases, with 12 bases separating them. Germline V gene lookup returns CDR1 MGHDK and CDR2 SYGVNS. The CDR3 runs to 11 residues. The DNA for the CDR3 is TGTGCCAGCAGTGATCTTCAGGGATTCACCTTC. This sequence encodes CASSDLQGFTF.

The chain uses TRBV6-5 and TRBJ2-7; 9 nucleotides match TRBD1. Germline CDR1 reads MNHEY; CDR2 reads SVGAGI. Germline trimming cut 2 bases from V and 2 bases from J; bases unmatched to any gene: 1. CDR3 length: 14 amino acids. For the CDR3, the DNA is TGTGCCAGCAGTTACGGGACAGGGCCCTACGAGCAGTACTTC. Its protein is CASSYGTGPYEQYF.

This sequence joins TRBV27 and TRBJ1-6, with D possibly matching TRBD1 (6 bases). The CDR3 extends over 13 amino acids. CDR1 and CDR2 from the germline V gene are MNHEY and SMNVEV (reference sequence). V dropped 6 bases and J dropped 10 bases, with 13 bases sitting between them. This CDR3 reads CASSLQGMSPLHF. CDR3 sequence (DNA): TGTGCCAGCAGCCTACAGGGTATGTCACCCCTCCACTTT.